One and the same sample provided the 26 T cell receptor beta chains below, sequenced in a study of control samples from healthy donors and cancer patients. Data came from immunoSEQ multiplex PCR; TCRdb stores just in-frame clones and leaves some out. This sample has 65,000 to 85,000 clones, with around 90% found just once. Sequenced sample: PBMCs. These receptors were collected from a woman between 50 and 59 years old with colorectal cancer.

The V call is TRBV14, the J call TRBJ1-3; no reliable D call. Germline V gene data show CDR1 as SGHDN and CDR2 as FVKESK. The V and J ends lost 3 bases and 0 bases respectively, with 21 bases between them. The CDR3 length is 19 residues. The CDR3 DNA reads TGTGCCAGCAGCCACCGGCTGGCGTTGGGGAGAAACTCTGGAAACACCATATATTTT. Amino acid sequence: CASSHRLALGRNSGNTIYF.

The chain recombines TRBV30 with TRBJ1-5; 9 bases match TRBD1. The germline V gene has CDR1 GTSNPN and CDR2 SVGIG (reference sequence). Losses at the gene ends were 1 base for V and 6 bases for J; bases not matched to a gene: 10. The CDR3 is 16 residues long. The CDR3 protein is CAWSARGGQGIQPQHF. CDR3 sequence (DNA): TGTGCCTGGAGTGCCCGAGGTGGACAGGGGATTCAGCCCCAGCATTTT.

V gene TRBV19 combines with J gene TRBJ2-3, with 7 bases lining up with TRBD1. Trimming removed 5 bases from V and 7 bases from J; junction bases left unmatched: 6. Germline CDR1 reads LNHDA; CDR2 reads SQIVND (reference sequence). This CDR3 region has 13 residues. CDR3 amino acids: CASSFEGANTQYF. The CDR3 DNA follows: TGTGCCAGTAGTTTCGAGGGGGCAAATACGCAGTATTTT.

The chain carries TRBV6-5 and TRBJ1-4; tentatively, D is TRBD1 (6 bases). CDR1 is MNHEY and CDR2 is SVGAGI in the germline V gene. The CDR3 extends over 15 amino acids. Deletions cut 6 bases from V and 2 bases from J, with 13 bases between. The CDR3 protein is CASSPRTATNEKLFF. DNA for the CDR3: TGTGCCAGCAGCCCCCGGACAGCGACTAATGAAAAACTGTTTTTT.

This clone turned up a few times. The CDR3 DNA is TGTGCCAGCAGCTCTTACAGGGGGAGGGGTACTGAAGCTTTCTTT. Its translation is CASSSYRGRGTEAFF. The genes are TRBV9 and TRBJ1-1; 8 nucleotides align to TRBD1. Per the germline V gene, CDR1 is SGDLS and CDR2 is YYNGEE. Losses at the gene ends were 4 bases for V and 5 bases for J; bases not matched to a gene: 10. This CDR3 contains 15 residues.

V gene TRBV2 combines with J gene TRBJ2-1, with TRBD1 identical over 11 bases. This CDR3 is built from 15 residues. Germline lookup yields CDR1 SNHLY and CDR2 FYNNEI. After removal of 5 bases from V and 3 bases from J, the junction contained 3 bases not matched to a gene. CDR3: CASSPDRGHYNEQFF. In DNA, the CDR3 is TGTGCCAGCAGTCCGGACAGGGGGCACTACAATGAGCAGTTCTTC.

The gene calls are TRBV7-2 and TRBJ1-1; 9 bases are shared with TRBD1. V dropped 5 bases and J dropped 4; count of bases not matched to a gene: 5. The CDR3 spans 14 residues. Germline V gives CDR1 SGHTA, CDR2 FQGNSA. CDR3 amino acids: CASSTQGASTEAFF. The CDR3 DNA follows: TGTGCCAGCAGCACACAGGGGGCGAGCACTGAAGCTTTCTTT.

Here the CDR3 reads CASSYGSAGGTYEQYV. The CDR3 DNA follows: TGTGCCAGCAGTTACGGGTCGGCGGGGGGGACGTACGAGCAGTACGTC. The chain carries TRBV6-2 or TRBV6-3 and TRBJ2-7, with 9 positions matching TRBD2. V shed 2 bases, J shed 4 bases, and the junction held 9 bases outside the gene matches. This CDR3 is 16 amino acids long. Germline V lookup: CDR1 MNHEY, CDR2 SVGEGT.

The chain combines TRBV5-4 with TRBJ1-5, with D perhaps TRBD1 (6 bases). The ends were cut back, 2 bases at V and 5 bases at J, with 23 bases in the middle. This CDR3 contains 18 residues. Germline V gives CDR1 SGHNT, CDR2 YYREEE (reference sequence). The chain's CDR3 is CASSFKLRDKNGDQPQHF. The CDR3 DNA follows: TGTGCCAGCAGCTTCAAACTCCGGGACAAAAATGGGGATCAGCCCCAGCATTTT.

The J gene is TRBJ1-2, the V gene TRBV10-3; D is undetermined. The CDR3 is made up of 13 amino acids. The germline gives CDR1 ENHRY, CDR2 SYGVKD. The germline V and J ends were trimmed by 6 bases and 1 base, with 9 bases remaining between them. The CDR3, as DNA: TGTGCCATCAGGTCGGATCGTAACTATGGCTACACCTTC. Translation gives CAIRSDRNYGYTF.

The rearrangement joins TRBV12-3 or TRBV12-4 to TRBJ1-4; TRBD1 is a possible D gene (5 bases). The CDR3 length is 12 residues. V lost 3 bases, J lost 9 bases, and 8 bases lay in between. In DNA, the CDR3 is TGTGCCAGCAGTTTTCAGGGAAAAAAACTGTTTTTT. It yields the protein CASSFQGKKLFF.

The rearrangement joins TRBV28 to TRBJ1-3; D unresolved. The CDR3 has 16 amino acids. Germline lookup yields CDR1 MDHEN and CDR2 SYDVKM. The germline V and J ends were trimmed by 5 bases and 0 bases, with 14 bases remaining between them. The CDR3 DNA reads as TGTGCCAGCAGTCTTGGTGGTCCGAGCTCTGGAAACACCATATATTTT. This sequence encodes CASSLGGPSSGNTIYF.

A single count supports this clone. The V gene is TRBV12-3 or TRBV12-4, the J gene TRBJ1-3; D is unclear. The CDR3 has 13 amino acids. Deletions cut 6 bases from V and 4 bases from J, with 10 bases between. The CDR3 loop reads CASRYPVGNTIYF. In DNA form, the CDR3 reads TGTGCCAGCAGATATCCCGTGGGAAACACCATATATTTT.

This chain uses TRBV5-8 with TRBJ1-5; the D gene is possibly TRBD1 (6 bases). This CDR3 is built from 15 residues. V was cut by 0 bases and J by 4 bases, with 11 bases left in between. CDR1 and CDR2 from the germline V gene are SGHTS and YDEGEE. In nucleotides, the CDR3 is TGTGCCAGCAGCTTGGGGGGGGGCCGAAATCAGCCCCAGCATTTT. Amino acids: CASSLGGGRNQPQHF.

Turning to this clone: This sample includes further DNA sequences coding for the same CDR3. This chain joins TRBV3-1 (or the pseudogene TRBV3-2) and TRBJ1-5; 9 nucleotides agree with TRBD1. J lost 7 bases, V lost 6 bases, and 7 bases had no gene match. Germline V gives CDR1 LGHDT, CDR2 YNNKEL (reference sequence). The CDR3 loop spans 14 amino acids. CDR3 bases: TGTGCCAGCAGTAAACAGGGGGCGGGGCAGCCCCAGCATTTT. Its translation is CASSKQGAGQPQHF.

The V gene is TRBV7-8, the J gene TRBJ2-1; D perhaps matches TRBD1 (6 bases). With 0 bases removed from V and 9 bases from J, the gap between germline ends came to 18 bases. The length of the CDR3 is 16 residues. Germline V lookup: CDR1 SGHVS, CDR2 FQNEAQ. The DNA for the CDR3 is TGTGCCAGCAGCTTAGCATACAGGGAGCCTGGGGGTGAGCAGTTCTTC. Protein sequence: CASSLAYREPGGEQFF.

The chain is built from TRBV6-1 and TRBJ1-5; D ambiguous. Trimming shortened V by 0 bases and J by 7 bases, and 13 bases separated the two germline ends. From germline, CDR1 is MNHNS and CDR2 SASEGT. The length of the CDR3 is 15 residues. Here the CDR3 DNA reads TGTGCCAGCAGTGAAGCGCTTGCAGGTTTCCAGCCCCAGCATTTT. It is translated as CASSEALAGFQPQHF.

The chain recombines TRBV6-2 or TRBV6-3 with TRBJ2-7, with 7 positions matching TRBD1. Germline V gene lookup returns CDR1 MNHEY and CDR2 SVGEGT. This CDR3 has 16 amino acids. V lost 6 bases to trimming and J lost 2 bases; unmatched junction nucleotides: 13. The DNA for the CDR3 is TGTGCCAGCAGCCCTCCCACGACAGGGCCCACCTACGAGCAGTACGTC. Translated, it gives CASSPPTTGPTYEQYV.

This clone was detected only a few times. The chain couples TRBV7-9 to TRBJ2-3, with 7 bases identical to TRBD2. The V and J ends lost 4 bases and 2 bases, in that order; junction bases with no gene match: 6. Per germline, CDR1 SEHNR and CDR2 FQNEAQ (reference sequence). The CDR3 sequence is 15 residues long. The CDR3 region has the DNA TGTGCCAGCAGCTCGTTCGGGGGGTCCACAGATACGCAGTATTTT. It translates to CASSSFGGSTDTQYF.

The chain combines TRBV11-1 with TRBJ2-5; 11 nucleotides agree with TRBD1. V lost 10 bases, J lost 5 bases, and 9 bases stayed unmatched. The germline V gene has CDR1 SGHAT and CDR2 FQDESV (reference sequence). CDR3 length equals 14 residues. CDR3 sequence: CATPDRGRRETQYF. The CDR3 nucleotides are TGTGCCACCCCGGACAGGGGGCGAAGGGAGACCCAGTACTTC.

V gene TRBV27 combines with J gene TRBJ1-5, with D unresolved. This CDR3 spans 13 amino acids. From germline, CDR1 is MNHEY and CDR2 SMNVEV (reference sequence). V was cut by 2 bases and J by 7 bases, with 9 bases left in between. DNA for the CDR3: TGTGCCAGCAGTTTACGGGAGGGCCAGCCCCAGCATTTT. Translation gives CASSLREGQPQHF.

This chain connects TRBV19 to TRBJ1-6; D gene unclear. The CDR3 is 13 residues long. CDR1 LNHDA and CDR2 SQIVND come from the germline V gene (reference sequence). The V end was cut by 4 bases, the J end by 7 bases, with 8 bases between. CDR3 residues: CASSNVMNSPLHF. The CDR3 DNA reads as TGTGCCAGTAGTAACGTGATGAATTCACCCCTCCACTTT.

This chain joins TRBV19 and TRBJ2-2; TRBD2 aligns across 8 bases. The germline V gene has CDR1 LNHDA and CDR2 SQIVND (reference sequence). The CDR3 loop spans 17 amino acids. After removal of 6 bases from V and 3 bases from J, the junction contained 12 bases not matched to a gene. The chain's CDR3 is CASRSIQRTSYTGELFF. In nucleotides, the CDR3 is TGTGCCAGTAGATCGATCCAAAGGACTAGCTACACCGGGGAGCTGTTTTTT.

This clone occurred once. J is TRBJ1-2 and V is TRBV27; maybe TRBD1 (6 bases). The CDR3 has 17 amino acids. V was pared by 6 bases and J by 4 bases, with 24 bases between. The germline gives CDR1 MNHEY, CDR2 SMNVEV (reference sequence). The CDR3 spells CASSGQPLGITSYGYTF. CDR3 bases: TGTGCCAGCAGCGGACAGCCCTTGGGGATAACTAGCTATGGCTACACCTTC.

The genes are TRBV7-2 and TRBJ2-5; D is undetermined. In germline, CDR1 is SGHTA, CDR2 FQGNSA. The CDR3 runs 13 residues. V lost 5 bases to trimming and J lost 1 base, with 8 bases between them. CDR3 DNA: TGTGCCAGCAGCCTTAGGGTCCAAGAGACCCAGTACTTC. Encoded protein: CASSLRVQETQYF.

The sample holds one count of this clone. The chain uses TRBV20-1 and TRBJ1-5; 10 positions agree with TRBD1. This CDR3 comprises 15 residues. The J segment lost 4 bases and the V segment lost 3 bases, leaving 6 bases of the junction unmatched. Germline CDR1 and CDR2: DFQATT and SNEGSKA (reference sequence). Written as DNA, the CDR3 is TGCAGTGCTAGTCCTGACAGGGGGCAAAATCAGCCCCAGCATTTT. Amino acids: CSASPDRGQNQPQHF.